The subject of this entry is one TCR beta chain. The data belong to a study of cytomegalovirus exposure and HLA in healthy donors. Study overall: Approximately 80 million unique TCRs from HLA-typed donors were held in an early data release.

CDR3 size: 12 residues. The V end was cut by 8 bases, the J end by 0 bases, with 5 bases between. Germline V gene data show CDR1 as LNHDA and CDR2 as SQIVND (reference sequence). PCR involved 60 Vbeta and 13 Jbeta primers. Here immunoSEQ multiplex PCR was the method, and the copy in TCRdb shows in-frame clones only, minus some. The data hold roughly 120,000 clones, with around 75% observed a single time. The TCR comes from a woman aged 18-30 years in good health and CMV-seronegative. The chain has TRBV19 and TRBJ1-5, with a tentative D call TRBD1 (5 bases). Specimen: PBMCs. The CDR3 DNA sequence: TGTGCCAGTGGGGCTAGCAATCAGCCCCAGCATTTT. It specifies CASGASNQPQHF.